One sample yielded the 26 T cell receptor beta chains listed below, sequenced in a study of glioma-infiltrating T cells after dendritic cell vaccination. Time point here: after dendritic cell vaccination, including at tumor progression/relapse. Sequencing was performed with immunoSEQ multiplex PCR; in TCRdb, only in-frame clones are kept and a portion is missing. This repertoire shows 90,000 to 110,000 clones, almost 90% found once; its top ten account for roughly 3%. Sequenced here: blood, sampled after dendritic cell vaccination. The receptors come from a human donor with glioblastoma.

This clone has just one count. The CDR3 loop is CASSGGRWGQPQHF. CDR3 nucleotide sequence: TGTGCCAGCAGCGGAGGGCGCTGGGGTCAGCCCCAGCATTTT. This sequence joins TRBV9 and TRBJ1-5; D is unclear. Germline CDR1 SGDLS, CDR2 YYNGEE. The CDR3 spans 14 residues. V lost 3 bases, J lost 6 bases, and 13 bases lay in between.

CDR3 protein: CASSTETGLNSPLHF. CDR3 coding DNA: TGCGCCAGCAGCACAGAAACAGGGCTTAATTCACCCCTCCACTTT. The chain recombines TRBV4-1 with TRBJ1-6, with a possible D match to TRBD1 (6 bases). The V gene's germline CDR1 is MGHRA and CDR2 YSYEKL. Trimming took off 5 bases at V and 6 bases at J, with 14 bases between the two ends. The CDR3 spans 15 residues.

The genes are TRBV6-1 and TRBJ2-5; TRBD1 is a possible D gene (6 bases). Trimming left V 6 bases short and J 4 bases short, with 9 bases between. CDR3 length: 12 amino acids. Germline values: CDR1 MNHNS, CDR2 SASEGT. The CDR3 loop is CASRGGAETQYF. The CDR3 coding sequence is TGTGCCAGCAGAGGGGGTGCAGAGACCCAGTACTTC.

The sample holds one count of this clone. The DNA for the CDR3 is TGTGCCAGCAGAAGCTTTGACAGGGGCAACTATGGCTACACCTTC. Translated, it gives CASRSFDRGNYGYTF. J is TRBJ1-2 and V is TRBV6-6; 8 positions match TRBD1. The V gene's germline CDR1 is MNHNY and CDR2 SVGAGI (reference sequence). V was pared by 6 bases and J by 2 bases, with 8 bases of the junction left unmatched. The CDR3 is 15 amino acids.

The gene calls are TRBV10-2 and TRBJ2-2, with 15 bases that match TRBD2. The CDR3 spans 17 residues. V shed 5 bases and J 7 bases; nucleotides not matched to a gene: 8. Per the germline V gene, CDR1 is WSHSY and CDR2 is SAAADI. For the CDR3, the DNA is TGCGCCAGCAGTCAAGGACTAGCGGGGGGGGAGGACGGGGAGCTGTTTTTT. Amino acid sequence: CASSQGLAGGEDGELFF.

The chain employs TRBV10-2 and TRBJ2-1, with 8 nucleotides matching TRBD2. V lost 3 bases, J lost 5 bases, and 6 bases stayed unmatched. CDR1 is WSHSY and CDR2 is SAAADI in the germline V gene. The CDR3 length is 15 residues. The CDR3 reads CASSDPGGPHNEQFF. As DNA, the CDR3 is TGCGCCAGCAGTGACCCGGGAGGGCCCCACAATGAGCAGTTCTTC.

The chain has TRBV11-3 and TRBJ1-1; TRBD1 matches 7 bases. The CDR3 length is 19 residues. V shed 1 base, J shed 3 bases, and the junction held 17 bases outside the gene matches. Germline CDR1 and CDR2: SGHNT and YENEEA. The CDR3 DNA follows: TGTGCCAGCAGCTTAGGGGCAGGGGGTGGAAGCGGAACGGACACTGAAGCTTTCTTT. This sequence encodes CASSLGAGGGSGTDTEAFF.

This rearrangement joins TRBV30 to TRBJ1-1, with a tentative D call TRBD1 (5 bases). The germline V gene has CDR1 GTSNPN and CDR2 SVGIG (reference sequence). The length of the CDR3 is 15 residues. V gave up 3 bases and J gave up 4 bases, with 18 bases separating them. As DNA, the CDR3 is TGTGCCTGGAGGGGGCAGAACTCCCCAGGCACTGAAGCTTTCTTT. Its protein is CAWRGQNSPGTEAFF.

V is TRBV7-9 and J is TRBJ1-3, with a weak D call TRBD1 (6 bases). The CDR3 totals 15 residues. Trimming left V 5 bases short and J 4 bases short, with 15 bases between. Looked up from germline, CDR1 is SEHNR and CDR2 is FQNEAQ (reference sequence). The CDR3 nucleotides read TGTGCCAGCAGCACCAGGACAGCTAACGGAAACACCATATATTTT. It encodes CASSTRTANGNTIYF.

About this clone: Additional DNA sequences in this sample encode the identical CDR3. The chain carries TRBV2 and TRBJ2-2; D is perhaps TRBD1 (6 bases). Trimming stripped 6 bases from V and 0 bases from J, with 11 bases between. Per the germline V gene, CDR1 is SNHLY and CDR2 is FYNNEI. The CDR3 contains 15 residues. In nucleotides, the CDR3 is TGTGCCAGCAGCGTGGACAGCGCGAACACCGGGGAGCTGTTTTTT. Translation: CASSVDSANTGELFF.

This clone was seen once. This rearrangement joins TRBV2 to TRBJ1-2; D is undetermined. The V end was cut by 1 base, the J end by 8 bases, with 8 bases between. Germline CDR1 reads SNHLY; CDR2 reads FYNNEI. This CDR3 comprises 12 residues. The CDR3 region is CASSEVEDGYTF. In nucleotides, the CDR3 is TGTGCCAGCAGTGAAGTGGAGGACGGCTACACCTTC.

The V call is TRBV19, the J call TRBJ2-3; 11 positions agree with TRBD2. Trimming removed 2 bases from V and 6 bases from J; junction bases left unmatched: 4. This CDR3 is built from 15 residues. Germline CDR1 is LNHDA and CDR2 is SQIVND (reference sequence). Here the CDR3 reads CASSITSGGRDTQYF. The CDR3 DNA follows: TGTGCCAGTAGTATAACTAGCGGGGGTCGTGATACGCAGTATTTT.

This rearrangement joins TRBV11-2 to TRBJ1-2; TRBD1 might be the D (5 bases). The CDR3 totals 14 residues. V was clipped by 6 bases and J by 8 bases, with 19 bases between them. In germline, CDR1 is SGHAT, CDR2 FQNNGV. CDR3 sequence reads: CASRPGGGMPGYTF. For the CDR3, the DNA is TGTGCCAGCAGGCCTGGCGGGGGGATGCCGGGCTACACCTTC.

V is TRBV7-9 and J is TRBJ1-3; D is ambiguous. Germline CDR1 is SEHNR and CDR2 is FQNEAQ (reference sequence). The CDR3 is made up of 15 amino acids. V lost 5 bases and J 0 bases, leaving 11 bases between the germline ends. The CDR3 region has the DNA TGTGCCAGCAGCGCGGGCGGATACTCTGGAAACACCATATATTTT. Residues: CASSAGGYSGNTIYF.

The chain uses TRBV19 and TRBJ1-1; maybe TRBD1 (5 bases). CDR3 length: 15 residues. Germline assignment: CDR1 LNHDA and CDR2 SQIVND (reference sequence). The germline V and J ends were trimmed by 2 bases and 4 bases, with 14 bases remaining between them. The CDR3 nucleotides read TGTGCCAGTAGTATACCCAGGGTCGTAAGCACTGAAGCTTTCTTT. Translating gives CASSIPRVVSTEAFF.

The chain has TRBV30 and TRBJ2-5, with 10 bases that match TRBD2. CDR1 and CDR2 (germline): GTSNPN, SVGIG (reference sequence). The CDR3 spans 19 residues. J was trimmed by 4 bases and V by 0 bases; bases with no gene match: 17. This chain's CDR3 is CAWSVPEAGGRFFLETQYF. DNA of the CDR3: TGTGCCTGGAGTGTACCCGAAGCGGGGGGGCGTTTTTTCTTAGAGACCCAGTACTTC.

V and J are TRBV7-3 and TRBJ2-3, with TRBD1 matching 8 bases. The CDR3 is made up of 14 amino acids. V dropped 5 bases and J dropped 3; count of bases not matched to a gene: 4. Per the germline V gene, CDR1 is SGHTA and CDR2 is FQGTGA. The CDR3 loop is CASSDQGATDTQYF. CDR3 coding DNA: TGTGCCAGCAGCGACCAGGGGGCTACAGATACGCAGTATTTT.

The chain is built from TRBV10-3 and TRBJ2-7, with 10 nucleotides matching TRBD1. CDR1 and CDR2 (germline): ENHRY, SYGVKD. J was trimmed by 3 bases and V by 9 bases; bases with no gene match: 8. The CDR3 length is 14 residues. CDR3 sequence: CAIRDRGINYEQYF. CDR3 sequence (DNA): TGTGCCATAAGGGACAGGGGAATCAACTACGAGCAGTACTTC.

The genes are TRBV15 and TRBJ2-1; D is perhaps TRBD1 (6 bases). Per the germline V gene, CDR1 is LNHNV and CDR2 is YYDKDF (reference sequence). The CDR3 runs 18 residues. V was shortened by 0 bases and J by 0 bases, with 15 bases between the two germline ends. As DNA, the CDR3 is TGTGCCACCAGCAGAGATTTGAGGGGGATATACTCCTACAATGAGCAGTTCTTC. Translation gives CATSRDLRGIYSYNEQFF.

Only one count was recorded for this clone. The chain joins TRBV28 to TRBJ1-2, with 7 bases identical to TRBD1. The CDR3 sequence is 14 residues long. After removal of 5 bases from V and 4 bases from J, the junction contained 7 bases not matched to a gene. The germline CDR1 and CDR2 sequences are MDHEN and SYDVKM. CDR3 residues: CASSDQGVGYGYTF. CDR3 nucleotides: TGTGCCAGCAGTGACCAGGGGGTGGGCTATGGCTACACCTTC.

This clone came up a few times. The V call is TRBV7-9, the J call TRBJ2-3; D uncertain. Trimming removed 3 bases at V and 5 bases at J, with 9 bases between. This CDR3 has 13 amino acids. The V gene's germline CDR1 is SEHNR and CDR2 FQNEAQ (reference sequence). The CDR3 DNA follows: TGTGCCAGCAGCTTCCTCCCGGGAGATACGCAGTATTTT. This gives the protein CASSFLPGDTQYF. The whole variable domain, remainder taken from reference TRBV7-9 and TRBJ2-3, is DTGVSQNPRHKITKRGQNVTFRCDPISEHNRLYWYRQTLGQGPEFLTYFQNEAQLEKSRLLSDRFSAERPKGSFSTLEIQRTEQGDSAMYLCASSFLPGDTQYFGPGTRLTVL.

V gene TRBV6-1 combines with J gene TRBJ1-4; 10 bases match TRBD1. Looked up from germline, CDR1 is MNHNS and CDR2 is SASEGT. With V trimmed by 8 bases and J by 6 bases, 3 bases remained unmatched. This CDR3 is 13 amino acids long. The CDR3 nucleotides are TGTGCCAGCCTGACAGGGGGCGATGAAAAACTGTTTTTT. Its protein is CASLTGGDEKLFF.

The chain uses TRBV30 and TRBJ2-3, with TRBD2 matching 7 bases. In germline, CDR1 is GTSNPN, CDR2 SVGIG (reference sequence). The ends lost 3 bases at V and 2 bases at J; junction bases unmatched: 5. The CDR3 has 14 residues. The CDR3 sequence: CAWSPAGPTDTQYF. CDR3 bases: TGTGCCTGGAGCCCAGCGGGGCCCACAGATACGCAGTATTTT.

The chain has TRBV30 and TRBJ1-4; D might be TRBD1 (5 bases). This CDR3 spans 14 amino acids. Trimming left V 1 base short and J 2 bases short, with 8 bases between. Germline CDR1 reads GTSNPN; CDR2 reads SVGIG (reference sequence). The CDR3 nucleotides are TGTGCCTGGAGTGCCGGGGGGACTAATGAAAAACTGTTTTTT. It specifies CAWSAGGTNEKLFF. Full variable domain (outside the CDR3, taken from reference TRBV30 and TRBJ1-4): SQTIHQWPATLVQPVGSPLSLECTVEGTSNPNLYWYRQAAGRGLQLLFYSVGIGQISSEVPQNLSASRPQDRQFILSSKKLLLSDSGFYLCAWSAGGTNEKLFFGSGTQLSVL.

The chain links TRBV25-1 to TRBJ1-2, with D hard to call. Germline V gene sequence: CDR1 MGHDK, CDR2 SYGVNS. V was cut by 1 base and J by 4 bases, with 4 bases left in between. The CDR3 length is 12 residues. The CDR3 DNA sequence: TGTGCCAGCAGTGAATCAGTCTATGGCTACACCTTC. The encoded protein is CASSESVYGYTF.

V is TRBV11-2 and J is TRBJ1-1, with a tentative D call TRBD1 (5 bases). The germline V gene encodes CDR1 SGHAT and CDR2 FQNNGV. This CDR3 region has 17 residues. V gave up 0 bases and J gave up 4 bases, with 18 bases separating them. CDR3 nucleotide sequence: TGTGCCAGCAGCTTAGATGTCAGGGAGGGCGGGGTCACTGAAGCTTTCTTT. It codes for CASSLDVREGGVTEAFF.